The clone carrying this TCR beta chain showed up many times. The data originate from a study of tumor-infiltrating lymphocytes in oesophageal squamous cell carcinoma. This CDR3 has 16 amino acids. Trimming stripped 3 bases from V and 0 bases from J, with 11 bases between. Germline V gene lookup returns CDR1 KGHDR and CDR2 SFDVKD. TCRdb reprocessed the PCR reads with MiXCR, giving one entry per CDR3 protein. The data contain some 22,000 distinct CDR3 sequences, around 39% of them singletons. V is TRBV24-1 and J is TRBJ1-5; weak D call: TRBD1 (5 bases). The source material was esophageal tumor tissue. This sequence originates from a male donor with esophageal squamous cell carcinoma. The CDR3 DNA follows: TGTGCCACCAGTGATAGGGGTTCCTATAGCAATCAGCCCCAGCATTTT. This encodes CATSDRGSYSNQPQHF.